This T cell receptor (beta chain) was sequenced in a study of T cell responses to AZD1222 COVID-19 vaccine. General study points: Spike-specific TCR repertoires showed rising breadth and depth after two AZD1222 doses. Among vaccine-associated CD4 TCRs, coverage spanned spike, with dominance at 160-218 and 743-854. No day 14 peak samples; only post-peak repertoires were characterized. Females outnumbered males among donors, who were mostly white British; clonal diversity was possibly underestimated.

Germline V gene sequence: CDR1 SGHNT, CDR2 YENEEA. The V and J ends lost 5 bases and 6 bases respectively, with 10 bases between them. The CDR3 totals 13 residues. Comments on this clone: The antigen is undetermined.

Sequencing was performed with immunoSEQ multiplex PCR; in TCRdb, only in-frame clones are kept and a portion is missing. Here the sample spans approximately 70,000 clones, roughly four fifths being singletons. The input for sequencing was peripheral blood, taken on day 0 of AZD1222 vaccination. This chain joins TRBV11-3 and TRBJ2-2; D is undetermined. The receptor's source is an adult in good health. Here the CDR3 DNA reads TGTGCCAGCAGCCCCCCTTACTCCGGGGAGCTGTTTTTT. Translation gives CASSPPYSGELFF.